This TCR beta chain is drawn from a study of brain T cells in children with intractable seizures. About this clone: What it binds is unknown.

Study-level results: Pre-surgery blood may have been undersampled, hiding some clones. Only CDR3 sequence similarity suggested viral specificity, without known HCMV serostatus.

Profiled with immunoSEQ multiplex PCR; TCRdb holds only in-frame clones, not every one. In the table there are 70,000 to 90,000 clones, 85% to 95% of which are singletons. Pre-surgery treatment included at least one anti-epileptic drug. Trimming removed 7 bases from V and 1 base from J; junction bases left unmatched: 6. CDR3 size: 15 residues. The V gene's germline CDR1 is MDHEN and CDR2 SYDVKM. Sequencing used peripheral blood, obtained at surgery. V usage is TRBV28 and J usage is TRBJ2-1; 8 bases map to TRBD2. The origin of this receptor is a boy younger than two with tuberous sclerosis and intractable seizures. CDR3 residues: CASTLAGGSYNEQFF. DNA of the CDR3: TGTGCCAGCACCCTCGCGGGGGGATCCTACAATGAGCAGTTCTTC.